The source of this T cell receptor beta chain is a study of shared clonotypes between healthy human individuals. The study's findings and limits: In having few donors, the study represented limited genetic and exposure-history diversity.

Everyone who donated was a Caucasian adult who lived in Nashville, Tennessee. Deep was the level used in running the assay. Several immunoSEQ plates received, in even portions, the genomic DNA of each subset. Only in-frame clones appear in the TCRdb table, and some are missing; sequencing was by immunoSEQ multiplex PCR. The sample contains approximately 640,000 clones, around 72% of which appear only once. The CDR3 contains 15 residues. V lost 3 bases, J lost 4 bases, and 18 bases lay in between. Germline CDR1 reads SQVTM; CDR2 reads ANQGSEA. Comments on this clone: Antigen unknown.

What was sequenced was memory CD4+ T cells sorted from blood. Subset reported: CD45RA-negative fraction. The receptor comes from a young woman in good health. The J gene is TRBJ1-2, the V gene TRBV29-1; no clear D. The CDR3 DNA reads TGCAGCGTTGAGGGGATTGGGCCTAGAGGCTATGGCTACACCTTC. This gives the protein CSVEGIGPRGYGYTF.